These 15 T cell receptor beta chains originate from one sample sequenced in a study of T cells after yellow fever vaccination. TCRdb reprocessed the 5' RACE reads with MiXCR, giving one entry per CDR3 protein. The data show around 260,000 distinct CDR3 sequences, 5.2% seen once. The material was CD4+ T cells sorted from PBMCs, obtained on the day of the yellow fever booster vaccination. These receptors all stem from a man younger than 35 who received the YFV17D yellow fever vaccine.

This clonotype was detected ten times or more. This chain uses TRBV5-4 with TRBJ2-5; D is ambiguous. Germline V gene data show CDR1 as SGHNT and CDR2 as YYREEE (reference sequence). V shed 4 bases and J shed 1 base, with 14 bases lying between them. The CDR3 runs 15 residues. The CDR3 region has the DNA TGTGCCAGCAGCCAACCGTCGGCGGTCCAAGAGACCCAGTACTTC. Translated: CASSQPSAVQETQYF.

This clonotype occurred many times. V usage is TRBV6-2 or TRBV6-3 and J usage is TRBJ2-3; 9 positions agree with TRBD1. The CDR3 totals 14 residues. The germline CDR1 and CDR2 sequences are MNHEY and SVGEGT. The V gene end was trimmed by 8 bases and the J gene end by 3 bases; junction bases not matched to a gene: 6. This chain's CDR3 is CASSPTGGTDTQYF. The CDR3 nucleotides read TGTGCCAGCTCGCCGACAGGGGGTACAGATACGCAGTATTTT.

There are many counts of this clonotype. The chain carries TRBV6-5 and TRBJ1-2; D remains unclear. V was pared by 0 bases and J by 0 bases, with 5 bases between. The V gene's germline CDR1 is MNHEY and CDR2 SVGAGI. The CDR3 sequence is 14 residues long. The CDR3 DNA reads TGTGCCAGCAGTTACTCGCCGGCTAACTATGGCTACACCTTC. Protein product: CASSYSPANYGYTF.

This clonotype turned up a few times. The chain links TRBV7-2 to TRBJ1-6, with D perhaps TRBD1 (5 bases). CDR3 length equals 15 residues. CDR1 SGHTA and CDR2 FQGNSA come from the germline V gene. V was cut by 3 bases and J by 7 bases, with 13 bases left in between. CDR3 DNA sequence: TGTGCCAGCAGCTTGTTCGACGCAGGGAATTCACCCCTCCACTTT. Translation: CASSLFDAGNSPLHF.

CDR3 in DNA: TGCGCCAGCAGTCAAGTCGGGTTGAACACTGAAGCTTTCTTT. Translation gives CASSQVGLNTEAFF. The rearrangement uses TRBV23-1 and TRBJ1-1; no definite D call. TRBV23-1 is flagged as an ORF with uncertain function. The ends were cut back, 2 bases at V and 0 bases at J, with 7 bases in the middle. The CDR3 contains 14 residues.

This clonotype was seen many times. The chain has TRBV5-5 and TRBJ2-6; perhaps TRBD1 as D (6 bases). The CDR3 spans 17 residues. V was pared by 0 bases and J by 1 base, with 11 bases between. Germline V CDR1 and CDR2: SGHKS, YYEKEE (reference sequence). The CDR3 nucleotides read TGTGCCAGCAGCTTGGTGAGAGGGGGTTCTGGGGCCAACGTCCTGACTTTC. As protein: CASSLVRGGSGANVLTF.

The rearrangement links TRBV18 to TRBJ2-7; D unresolved. The CDR3 loop spans 13 amino acids. Deletions cut 4 bases from V and 1 base from J, with 8 bases between. Germline lookup yields CDR1 KGHSH and CDR2 LQKENI. CDR3 in amino acids: CASSQARSYEQYV. CDR3 nucleotide sequence: TGTGCCAGCTCACAAGCTAGGTCCTACGAGCAGTACGTC.

This clonotype was found a few times. The V and J genes are TRBV7-2 and TRBJ2-3; D could derive from TRBD1 or TRBD2 (5 bases each). CDR1 and CDR2 (germline): SGHTA, FQGNSA. With 3 bases removed from V and 6 bases from J, the gap between germline ends came to 13 bases. The CDR3 has 14 amino acids. The CDR3 DNA reads as TGTGCCAGCAGCTTTTACGGGGCCTCGGATACGCAGTATTTT. This gives the protein CASSFYGASDTQYF.

This clonotype showed up many times. This sequence joins TRBV7-2 and TRBJ2-5; 7 bases line up with TRBD2. CDR3 length: 17 residues. The ends lost 5 bases at V and 4 bases at J; junction bases unmatched: 16. Germline V gene sequence: CDR1 SGHTA, CDR2 FQGNSA. In DNA, the CDR3 is TGTGCCAGCAGCCCCCGGACTAGACAAGGCATAGGAGAGACCCAGTACTTC. As protein: CASSPRTRQGIGETQYF.

This clonotype has a count of ten or more. The rearrangement joins TRBV4-2 to TRBJ1-2; TRBD1 might be the D (6 bases). V was trimmed by 1 base and J by 8 bases, leaving 14 bases between them. This CDR3 region has 14 residues. The V gene's germline CDR1 is LGHNA and CDR2 YNFKEQ. CDR3 protein: CASSQAPGDEGYTF. CDR3 nucleotides: TGTGCCAGCAGCCAAGCCCCAGGGGATGAAGGCTACACCTTC.

The rearrangement uses TRBV11-2 and TRBJ2-5; D is ambiguous. V lost 4 bases and J 1 base, leaving 10 bases between the germline ends. From germline, CDR1 is SGHAT and CDR2 FQNNGV. The CDR3 is 14 residues long. The CDR3 bases are TGTGCCAGCAGCTACTCCCGGATCCAAGAGACCCAGTACTTC. Translating gives CASSYSRIQETQYF.

This clonotype has more than one count but fewer than ten. The chain uses TRBV4-2 and TRBJ2-3; TRBD1 matches at 7 bases. There are 17 residues in the CDR3. The J segment lost 5 bases and the V segment lost 0 bases, leaving 11 bases of the junction unmatched. Germline loops: CDR1 LGHNA, CDR2 YNFKEQ. In nucleotides, the CDR3 is TGTGCCAGCAGCCAAGATGTTTCGAGGGGGCAGGGAGATACGCAGTATTTT. Translated, it gives CASSQDVSRGQGDTQYF.

This clonotype was picked up a small number of times. The chain joins TRBV2 to TRBJ1-2, with D maybe TRBD1 (6 bases). V was shortened by 4 bases and J by 0 bases, with 27 bases between the two germline ends. The CDR3 spans 20 residues. Looked up from germline, CDR1 is SNHLY and CDR2 is FYNNEI. The chain's CDR3 is CASSVADSDDGFLANYGYTF. CDR3 bases: TGTGCCAGCAGTGTCGCGGACAGCGATGACGGTTTTCTAGCTAACTATGGCTACACCTTC. Supplemented by reference TRBV2 and TRBJ1-2, the full variable domain reads EPEVTQTPSHQVTQMGQEVILRCVPISNHLYFYWYRQILGQKVEFLVSFYNNEISEKSEIFDDQFSVERPDGSNFTLKIRSTKLEDSAMYFCASSVADSDDGFLANYGYTFGSGTRLTVV.

This rearrangement joins TRBV28 to TRBJ2-7; no clear D. Trimming left V 6 bases short and J 4 bases short, with 10 bases between. The CDR3 spans 12 residues. Germline CDR1 MDHEN, CDR2 SYDVKM. The CDR3 loop is CASSSGSYEQYV. The CDR3 coding sequence is TGTGCCAGCAGCTCCGGCAGTTACGAGCAGTACGTC.

This clonotype was counted only a few times. The chain joins TRBV6-5 to TRBJ2-3, with D perhaps TRBD2 (5 bases). This CDR3 contains 16 residues. The germline V gene has CDR1 MNHEY and CDR2 SVGAGI. V lost 0 bases and J lost 3, with 13 bases in between. In DNA, the CDR3 is TGTGCCAGCAGTTACTCGATTGCCGGGGTGACAGATACGCAGTATTTT. Encoded protein: CASSYSIAGVTDTQYF.